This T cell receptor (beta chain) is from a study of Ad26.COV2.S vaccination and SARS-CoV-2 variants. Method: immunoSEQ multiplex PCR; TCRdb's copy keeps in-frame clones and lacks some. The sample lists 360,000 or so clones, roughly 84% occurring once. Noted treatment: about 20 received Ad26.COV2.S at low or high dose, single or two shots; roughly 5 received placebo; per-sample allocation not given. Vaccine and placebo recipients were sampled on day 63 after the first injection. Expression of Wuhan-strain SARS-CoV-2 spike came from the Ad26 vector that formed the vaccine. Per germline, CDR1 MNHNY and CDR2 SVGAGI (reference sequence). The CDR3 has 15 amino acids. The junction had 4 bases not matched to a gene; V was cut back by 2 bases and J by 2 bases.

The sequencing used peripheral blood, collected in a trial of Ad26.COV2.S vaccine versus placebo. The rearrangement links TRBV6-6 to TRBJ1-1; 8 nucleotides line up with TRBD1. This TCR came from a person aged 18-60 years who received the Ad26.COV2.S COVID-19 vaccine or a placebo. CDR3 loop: CASSYPDRVNTEAFF. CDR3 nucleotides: TGTGCCAGCAGTTACCCGGACAGGGTAAACACTGAAGCTTTCTTT.